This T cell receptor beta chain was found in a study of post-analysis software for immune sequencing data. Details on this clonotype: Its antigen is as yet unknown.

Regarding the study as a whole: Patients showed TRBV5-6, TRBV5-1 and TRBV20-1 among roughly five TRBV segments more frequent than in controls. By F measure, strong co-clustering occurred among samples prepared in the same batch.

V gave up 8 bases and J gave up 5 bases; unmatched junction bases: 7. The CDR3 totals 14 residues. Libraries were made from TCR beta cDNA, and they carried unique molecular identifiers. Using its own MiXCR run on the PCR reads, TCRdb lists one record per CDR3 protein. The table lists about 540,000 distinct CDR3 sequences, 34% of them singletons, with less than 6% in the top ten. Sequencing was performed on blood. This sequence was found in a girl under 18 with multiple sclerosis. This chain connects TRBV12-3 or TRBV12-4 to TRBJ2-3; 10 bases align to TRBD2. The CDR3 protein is CASQAGGPRDTQYF. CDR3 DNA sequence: TGTGCCAGCCAAGCGGGGGGGCCAAGAGATACGCAGTATTTT.